The clone carrying this TCR beta chain was seen more than once but under ten times. Its specificity is not known. Each PCR reaction had synthetic TCR analog templates spiked into it. Profiling relied on immunoSEQ multiplex PCR, and the TCRdb table lists in-frame clones only, not all of them. The sample comprises roughly 91,000 clones, about 84% of which are singletons, and around 15% rests with the top ten. This record comes from a study of PD-L1 blockade in urothelial cancer. Study at large: Typically, measured as a median, blood samples had approximately 130,000 T cells.

The V end was cut by 3 bases, the J end by 9 bases, with 12 bases between. The CDR3 is made up of 14 amino acids. The germline gives CDR1 MNHNY, CDR2 SVGAGI (reference sequence). Findings of the study overall: Better survival was predicted when blood TCR clonality before treatment fell below the median.

Indicated time point: pretreatment peripheral blood. The receptor was derived from a man aged 55 to 69 with urothelial cancer. This chain links TRBV6-6 with TRBJ1-6; D unresolved. Sequences were derived from PBMCs, sampled around atezolizumab (anti-PD-L1) treatment. The CDR3 protein is CASSYAHAGSPLHF. In DNA, the CDR3 is TGTGCCAGCAGTTATGCGCATGCTGGTTCACCCCTCCACTTT.